This T cell receptor beta chain was sequenced in a study of cytomegalovirus exposure and HLA in healthy donors. Assay: immunoSEQ multiplex PCR; the TCRdb copy retains only in-frame clones and omits some. This table has 220,000 or so clones, about nine tenths appearing once. The V gene lost 6 bases and the J gene lost 0 bases, with 18 bases spanning the gap. This CDR3 contains 16 residues. In germline, CDR1 is ENHRY, CDR2 SYGVKD. Sequencing input: PBMCs. The V and J genes are TRBV10-3 and TRBJ2-7; D is perhaps TRBD1 (6 bases). The TCR comes from a young woman in good health and CMV-seronegative. The CDR3 sequence is CAISNSPGQSSYEQYF. The CDR3 nucleotides are TGTGCCATCAGCAATTCCCCGGGACAAAGCTCCTACGAGCAGTACTTC.